This passage covers 31 T cell receptor beta chains from one sample sequenced in a study of molecular identifiers for immune sequencing clone quantification. TCRdb called the PCR reads again in MiXCR, with one record for every CDR3 protein. The sample carries just over 40,000 distinct CDR3 sequences, roughly 20% recorded once. Sequenced sample: naive CD8+ T cells from blood, with Jurkat cell RNA spiked in. Subset of the sample: FACS-sorted CD8+CD4-CCR7+CD45RA+ naive T cells. These receptors all stem from a human donor in good health. Some libraries in this study had Jurkat cell RNA spiked in.

Ten or more counts support this clonotype. The rearrangement links TRBV7-9 to TRBJ1-2, with TRBD1 as a possible D gene (5 bases). The CDR3 length is 13 residues. Per the germline V gene, CDR1 is SEHNR and CDR2 is FQNEAQ (reference sequence). Trimming took off 1 base at V and 10 bases at J, with 13 bases between the two ends. The CDR3 reads CASSLGTQGDYTF. The CDR3 DNA follows: TGTGCCAGCAGCTTAGGGACACAAGGGGACTACACCTTC. Together with reference TRBV7-9 and TRBJ1-2, the CDR3 gives the full variable domain: DTGVSQNPRHKITKRGQNVTFRCDPISEHNRLYWYRQTLGQGPEFLTYFQNEAQLEKSRLLSDRFSAERPKGSFSTLEIQRTEQGDSAMYLCASSLGTQGDYTFGSGTRLTVV.

This clonotype was counted many times. This chain uses TRBV7-2 with TRBJ2-7; D remains ambiguous. CDR1 and CDR2 (germline): SGHTA, FQGNSA. Trimming pared 5 bases from V and 3 bases from J, leaving 11 bases between. This CDR3 is built from 13 residues. The CDR3: CASSELDGYEQYF. The DNA of the CDR3 is TGTGCCAGCAGCGAGCTGGACGGCTACGAGCAGTACTTC.

This clonotype came up many times. The gene calls are TRBV5-6 and TRBJ2-5; D ambiguous. V lost 0 bases, J lost 5 bases, and 8 bases lay in between. This CDR3 comprises 13 residues. Germline V lookup: CDR1 SGHDT, CDR2 YYEEEE. CDR3 residues: CASSLGNLETQYF. Written as DNA, the CDR3 is TGTGCCAGCAGCTTGGGGAACCTCGAGACCCAGTACTTC.

This clonotype was found many times. The chain is built from TRBV5-1 and TRBJ2-7, with TRBD1 identical over 8 bases. CDR3 length: 15 amino acids. V shed 1 base and J 2 bases; nucleotides not matched to a gene: 5. Germline V CDR1 and CDR2: SGHRS, YFSETQ. The CDR3 coding sequence is TGCGCCAGCAGCTTGTCGGACAGGGCTACCTACGAGCAGTACTTC. Its translation is CASSLSDRATYEQYF.

The chain combines TRBV5-8 with TRBJ2-2, with 11 bases aligning to TRBD2. Trimming cost V 4 bases and J 7 bases; bases outside gene matches: 9. This CDR3 has 16 amino acids. Looked up from germline, CDR1 is SGHTS and CDR2 is YDEGEE. CDR3 region: CASSITSGSLIGELFF. In nucleotides, the CDR3 is TGTGCCAGCAGCATTACTAGCGGGAGTTTGATCGGGGAGCTGTTTTTT.

CDR3 region: CASSEGTDEKLFF. The CDR3 DNA reads as TGCGCCAGCAGTGAGGGGACAGATGAAAAACTGTTTTTT. This chain joins TRBV10-1 and TRBJ1-4, with 7 nucleotides matching TRBD1. Germline-derived CDR1 and CDR2 are WNHNN and SYGVQD (reference sequence). The trim removed 2 bases at V and 6 bases at J, leaving 0 bases unmatched. The CDR3 covers 13 residues.

This clonotype was seen at least ten times. The rearrangement links TRBV6-2 or TRBV6-3 to TRBJ2-1; 11 nucleotides agree with TRBD2. The CDR3 totals 15 residues. Germline CDR1 and CDR2: MNHEY and SVGEGT. The V segment lost 5 bases and the J segment 9 bases; nucleotides outside the gene matches: 9. This CDR3 is CASSIYSGRDSEQFF. In DNA, the CDR3 is TGTGCCAGCAGTATCTATAGCGGGAGGGATTCTGAGCAGTTCTTC.

To note about this clonotype: Its ends do not fully match the called genes, so a read error is possible. The chain recombines TRBV7-2 with TRBJ2-1; D not resolved. Germline V CDR1 and CDR2: SGHTA, FQGNSA. This CDR3 has 14 residues. CDR3 amino acids: CASSSLRRRNGQFF. Written as DNA, the CDR3 is TGTGCCAGCAGCTCCCTTAGGCGGAGAAATGGGCAGTTCTTC.

J is TRBJ2-7 and V is TRBV7-8, with 12 bases identical to TRBD1. V was pared by 4 bases and J by 7 bases, with 11 bases of the junction left unmatched. Per germline, CDR1 SGHVS and CDR2 FQNEAQ. The CDR3 runs 16 residues. The CDR3 loop is CASSSPLGQGAREQYF. In nucleotides, the CDR3 is TGTGCCAGCAGCTCTCCTTTGGGACAGGGGGCGAGGGAGCAGTACTTC.

This chain uses TRBV12-3 or TRBV12-4 with TRBJ2-2; 8 nucleotides match TRBD2. V lost 6 bases, J lost 1 base, and 7 bases stayed unmatched. The CDR3 runs to 16 residues. The CDR3 spells CASSQPLAENTGELFF. The CDR3 nucleotides read TGTGCCAGCAGCCAACCACTAGCGGAGAACACCGGGGAGCTGTTTTTT.

This clonotype was found a few times. V and J are TRBV4-3 and TRBJ2-7, with D possibly being TRBD1 (6 bases). Germline V CDR1 and CDR2: LGHNA, YSLEER. The V gene lost 1 base and the J gene lost 4 bases, with 11 bases spanning the gap. The CDR3 totals 14 residues. CDR3 region: CASSQGQGWYEQYF. The CDR3 DNA is TGCGCCAGCAGCCAAGGTCAGGGGTGGTACGAGCAGTACTTC.

This clonotype was seen ten or more times. The V gene is TRBV27, the J gene TRBJ2-3; 10 nucleotides agree with TRBD2. V lost 5 bases, J lost 2 bases, and 10 bases stayed unmatched. The CDR3 spans 17 residues. Germline loops: CDR1 MNHEY, CDR2 SMNVEV (reference sequence). This CDR3 reads CASSPTTTSGYTDTQYF. CDR3 bases: TGTGCCAGCAGTCCCACCACGACTAGCGGGTACACAGATACGCAGTATTTT.

The gene calls are TRBV19 and TRBJ2-1, with TRBD2 as a possible D gene (5 bases). Germline CDR1 is LNHDA and CDR2 is SQIVND (reference sequence). Trimming removed 3 bases from V and 7 bases from J, with 16 bases in between. The CDR3 length is 15 residues. Here the CDR3 DNA reads TGTGCCAGTAGTATTGTGGGAGATCTTTGGAATGAGCAGTTCTTC. Residues: CASSIVGDLWNEQFF.

This clonotype came up many times. The genes are TRBV11-1 and TRBJ1-1; tentative D call: TRBD1 (6 bases). CDR3 length: 15 residues. V lost 4 bases to trimming and J lost 4 bases, with 16 bases between them. CDR1 and CDR2 from the germline V gene are SGHAT and FQDESV (reference sequence). CDR3 residues: CASSSNAGERTEAFF. DNA of the CDR3: TGTGCCAGCAGCTCGAATGCAGGGGAGCGCACTGAAGCTTTCTTT.

The CDR3, as DNA: TGTGCCAGCAGTTTTGGGCCCAATGAGCAGTTCTTC. Its protein product is CASSFGPNEQFF. V and J are TRBV27 and TRBJ2-1; D uncertain. CDR1 is MNHEY and CDR2 is SMNVEV in the germline V gene (reference sequence). V lost 3 bases and J 6 bases, leaving 6 bases between the germline ends. The CDR3 is 12 residues long.

This clonotype was observed at least ten times. CDR3 in amino acids: CASSPQTSAYNEQFF. DNA of the CDR3: TGTGCCAGCAGCCCCCAGACTAGCGCTTACAATGAGCAGTTCTTC. The chain uses TRBV7-8 and TRBJ2-1; 8 positions match TRBD2. CDR3 length equals 15 residues. The trim removed 5 bases at V and 4 bases at J, leaving 7 bases unmatched. Germline lookup yields CDR1 SGHVS and CDR2 FQNEAQ. The variable domain in full, with the rest retrieved from reference TRBV7-8 and TRBJ2-1, is GAGVSQSPRYKVAKRGQDVALRCDPISGHVSLFWYQQALGQGPEFLTYFQNEAQLDKSGLPSDRFFAERPEGSVSTLKIQRTQQEDSAVYLCASSPQTSAYNEQFFGPGTRLTVL.

This clonotype was counted ten times or more. J is TRBJ2-1 and V is TRBV3-1, with TRBD1 matching over 7 bases. Per germline, CDR1 LGHDT and CDR2 YNNKEL (reference sequence). The CDR3 length is 12 residues. V lost 0 bases, J lost 15 bases, and 5 bases stayed unmatched. The CDR3: CASSQETGVWFF. CDR3 sequence (DNA): TGTGCCAGCAGCCAAGAAACAGGGGTATGGTTCTTC.

This clonotype was seen many times. V gene TRBV5-1 combines with J gene TRBJ1-1, with D unclear. The CDR3 is 17 amino acids. V dropped 1 base and J dropped 1 base, with 17 bases sitting between them. The germline V gene has CDR1 SGHRS and CDR2 YFSETQ. The CDR3 DNA reads TGCGCCAGCAGCTTGTCTCCCCACCACACAAGGAACACTGAAGCTTTCTTT. Amino acids: CASSLSPHHTRNTEAFF.

This clonotype has a count of ten or more. The chain employs TRBV6-1 and TRBJ2-1; 8 bases line up with TRBD2. Trimming removed 2 bases from V and 6 bases from J; junction bases left unmatched: 6. The CDR3 is 15 amino acids. Germline CDR1 is MNHNS and CDR2 is SASEGT. The CDR3 loop is CASSEWSGSFNEQFF. The CDR3 DNA sequence: TGTGCCAGCAGTGAATGGAGCGGGAGTTTCAATGAGCAGTTCTTC.

In this sample, this clonotype turned up a few times. V gene TRBV3-1 combines with J gene TRBJ2-7; D not resolved. Germline V CDR1 and CDR2: LGHDT, YNNKEL (reference sequence). The CDR3 contains 16 residues. V was shortened by 1 base and J by 1 base, with 14 bases between the two germline ends. The CDR3 sequence: CASSQVITVISYEQYF. For the CDR3, the DNA is TGTGCCAGCAGCCAAGTTATTACCGTAATATCCTACGAGCAGTACTTC.

The CDR3 nucleotides are TGTGCCAGCATCTCCTTCGGGGGGGACGAGCAGTACTTC. It is translated as CASISFGGDEQYF. The gene calls are TRBV28 and TRBJ2-7; the match to TRBD2 covers 8 bases. V lost 7 bases, J lost 5 bases, and 7 bases stayed unmatched. This CDR3 has 13 residues. The V gene's germline CDR1 is MDHEN and CDR2 SYDVKM. The full variable domain, its missing parts supplied by reference TRBV28 and TRBJ2-7, is DVKVTQSSRYLVKRTGEKVFLECVQDMDHENMFWYRQDPGLGLRLIYFSYDVKMKEKGDIPEGYSVSREKKERFSLILESASTNQTSMYLCASISFGGDEQYFGPGTRLTVT.

The gene calls are TRBV4-3 and TRBJ2-1; the match to TRBD2 covers 10 bases. Trimming at V came to 2 bases and at J to 5 bases, leaving 0 bases not matched to a gene. The CDR3 has 14 amino acids. CDR1 is LGHNA and CDR2 is YSLEER in the germline V gene. CDR3 nucleotide sequence: TGCGCCAGCAGCCAACTAGCGGGGGACAATGAGCAGTTCTTC. Its translation is CASSQLAGDNEQFF.

This clonotype was picked up a small number of times. One base away lies a much larger clone, so this may be a sequencing read error. The gene calls are TRBV4-1 and TRBJ2-3; D not certain. CDR1 and CDR2 from the germline V gene are MGHRA and YSYEKL. CDR3 size: 14 residues. Trimming cost V 4 bases and J 10 bases, with 18 bases left between them. The CDR3 sequence is CASSLLGTGDAQYF. In DNA form, the CDR3 reads TGCGCCAGCAGCCTCCTAGGAACTGGGGATGCGCAGTATTTT.

The chain is built from TRBV7-9 and TRBJ1-4, with 7 bases matching TRBD1. The CDR3 spans 15 residues. The junction had 9 bases not matched to a gene; V was cut back by 1 base and J by 10 bases. CDR1 and CDR2 (germline): SEHNR, FQNEAQ (reference sequence). DNA for the CDR3: TGTGCCAGCAGCTTAGGACAGGGCGCCGGTGGAAAACTGTTTTTT. Its translation: CASSLGQGAGGKLFF.

As for this clonotype: This clone may be a read error of a much larger clone one base away. The rearrangement uses TRBV29-1 and TRBJ1-2; D perhaps matches TRBD1 (5 bases). There are 13 residues in the CDR3. Germline V gives CDR1 SQVTM, CDR2 ANQGSEA. Here the CDR3 DNA reads TGCAGCGTTCTCCCGGGGGATTACTATGGCTGCACCTTC. It yields the protein CSVLPGDYYGCTF. The whole variable domain, filled in from reference TRBV29-1 and TRBJ1-2, reads SAVISQKPSRDICQRGTSLTIQCQVDSQVTMMFWYRQQPGQSLTLIATANQGSEATYESGFVIDKFPISRPNLTFSTLTVSNMSPEDSSIYLCSVLPGDYYGCTFGSGTRLTVV.

This clonotype was seen ten or more times. The chain combines TRBV29-1 with TRBJ2-6; TRBD1 agrees at 10 bases. Germline V CDR1 and CDR2: SQVTM, ANQGSEA. The junction had 15 bases not matched to a gene; V was cut back by 7 bases and J by 0 bases. The CDR3 is made up of 19 amino acids. CDR3 protein: CSALGGQGPTSSGANVLTF. DNA for the CDR3: TGCAGCGCCCTTGGGGGACAGGGGCCGACGAGCTCTGGGGCCAACGTCCTGACTTTC.

This clonotype was observed a few times. The chain is built from TRBV29-1 and TRBJ2-2; D uncertain. V was clipped by 6 bases and J by 0 bases, with 8 bases between them. CDR1 and CDR2 (germline): SQVTM, ANQGSEA. This CDR3 is 13 amino acids long. The CDR3 coding sequence is TGCAGCGTACGGTCGGCGAACACCGGGGAGCTGTTTTTT. The encoded protein is CSVRSANTGELFF.

Remarks on this clonotype: Being one base from a much bigger clone, this may be a read error. The CDR3 here is CASNLASGGAYEQYF. The CDR3 nucleotides are TGTGCTAGCAACTTAGCGAGTGGGGGTGCCTACGAGCAGTACTTC. V is TRBV7-7 and J is TRBJ2-7; D tentatively fits TRBD1 or TRBD2 (5 bases each). CDR3 length: 15 residues. Germline CDR1 SSHAT, CDR2 FNYEAQ (reference sequence).

This clonotype was picked up many times. The chain is built from TRBV14 and TRBJ2-2; 7 bases line up with TRBD2. V was pared by 0 bases and J by 3 bases, with 7 bases of the junction left unmatched. The CDR3 has 17 amino acids. CDR1 and CDR2 from the germline V gene are SGHDN and FVKESK. This chain's CDR3 is CASSQETSGGHTGELFF. CDR3 in DNA: TGTGCCAGCAGCCAAGAAACATCGGGAGGACACACCGGGGAGCTGTTTTTT. The full variable domain, with the rest looked up from reference TRBV14 and TRBJ2-2, is EAGVTQFPSHSVIEKGQTVTLRCDPISGHDNLYWYRRVMGKEIKFLLHFVKESKQDESGMPNNRFLAERTGGTYSTLKVQPAELEDSGVYFCASSQETSGGHTGELFFGEGSRLTVL.

This clonotype was seen many times. This rearrangement joins TRBV23-1 to TRBJ1-4; D remains unclear. TRBV23-1 belongs to the ORF category, with a function that is uncertain. V shed 7 bases and J shed 3 bases, with 9 bases lying between them. The CDR3 loop spans 13 amino acids. CDR3 coding DNA: TGCGCCAGCAACCGTCGGGCTAATGAAAAACTGTTTTTT. This gives the protein CASNRRANEKLFF.

This clonotype has at least ten counts. This chain joins TRBV15 and TRBJ2-7; no definite D call. Germline loops: CDR1 LNHNV, CDR2 YYDKDF (reference sequence). The CDR3 loop spans 15 amino acids. V was pared by 0 bases and J by 4 bases, with 13 bases between. The CDR3 loop is CATSRDFDTIYEQYF. The CDR3 nucleotides read TGTGCCACCAGCAGAGATTTTGACACCATATACGAGCAGTACTTC.